The clone carrying this TCR beta chain is deemed medium-sized. Its antigen remains unidentified. This record comes from a study of naive and memory T cell subsets. Study-level results: Diversity fell and Gini index rose from naive through CM, EM, EMRA.

The CDR3 runs to 14 residues. An equimolar mix of two oligonucleotides served as the beta constant-region primer for TRBC1 and TRBC2. Each CDR3 protein gets one entry after TCRdb re-called the UMI-ligation and nested PCR reads with MiXCR. This sample has over 75,000 distinct CDR3 sequences, with roughly 14% found just once. CD8 T cells were positively selected from what remained after CD4 positive selection. This receptor was obtained from a human donor in good health. The chain is built from TRBV12-2 and TRBJ1-2; the D call TRBD1 from the table was never checked on the DNA. TRBV12-2 is a recognized pseudogene. Sequenced input: central memory CD4+ T cells from blood. CDR3 coding DNA: TGTGCAAGTCGCCTCAGGGTCCCCCTCTATGGCTACACCTTC. Its translation: CASRLRVPLYGYTF.